Listed below are T cell receptor beta chains from one sample, sequenced in a study of cytomegalovirus exposure and HLA in healthy donors. TCRdb's table, derived via immunoSEQ multiplex PCR, lists solely in-frame clones and lacks some. Of 150,000 to 200,000 clones in the sample, nearly 80% were seen once. The sample taken for sequencing was PBMCs. All receptors derive from a woman between 25 and 40 years old in good health and CMV-seropositive. Each CDR3 is given with its conserved first and last residue. D genes are given only for firm matches. Some rows mark clone size as missing; the rest say once, few, many or name a class of expanded clone.

NA	TRBV10-3	few	TRBJ2-1	CAITLELLGLNNEQFF	TGTGCCATCACGCTGGAATTGCTAGGCCTTAACAATGAGCAGTTCTTC
TRBD1	TRBV7-8	NA	TRBJ2-2	CASSSRTGNTGELFF	TGTGCCAGCAGCTCCCGGACAGGGAACACCGGGGAGCTGTTTTTT
NA	TRBV28	NA	TRBJ1-1	CATAGRGETEAFF	TGTGCCACAGCGGGGAGGGGCGAGACTGAAGCTTTCTTT
TRBD1	TRBV5-8	NA	TRBJ1-5	CASRGGTGSYSNQPQHF	TGTGCCAGCAGGGGCGGGACAGGGTCTTATAGCAATCAGCCCCAGCATTTT
TRBD1	TRBV4-2	once	TRBJ2-5	CASSQVSGGQETQYF	TGTGCCAGCAGCCAAGTGTCAGGGGGCCAAGAGACCCAGTACTTC
NA	TRBV29-1	NA	TRBJ1-2	CSVVGETYGYTF	TGCAGCGTTGTCGGGGAGACCTATGGCTACACCTTC
NA	TRBV19	NA	TRBJ1-2	CASSISGPYGYTF	TGTGCCAGTAGTATCTCAGGGCCCTATGGCTACACCTTC
TRBD1	TRBV19	few	TRBJ1-1	CASKGQGALRAFF	TGTGCCAGTAAAGGGCAGGGGGCTTTGAGGGCTTTCTTT
NA	TRBV19	NA	TRBJ2-7	CASSIRTGYEQYF	TGTGCCAGTAGTATACGTACAGGGTACGAGCAGTACTTC
NA	TRBV9	NA	TRBJ2-1	CASGETADSYNEQFF	TGTGCCAGCGGAGAGACGGCAGACTCCTACAATGAGCAGTTCTTC
NA	TRBV5-8	NA	TRBJ1-1	CASSPRSEAFF	TGTGCCAGCAGTCCTCGGTCTGAAGCTTTCTTT
NA	TRBV11-3	few	TRBJ2-3	CASSLHADTQYF	TGTGCCAGCAGCTTACATGCAGATACGCAGTATTTT